This TCR beta chain was profiled in a study of T cell responses to AZD1222 COVID-19 vaccine. Study details: Second-dose recipients at about 4 or about 12 weeks were treated as one pooled group.

The ends were cut back, 0 bases at V and 9 bases at J, with 15 bases in the middle. The CDR3 is 15 residues long. CDR1 and CDR2 from the germline V gene are SGHAT and FQDESV (reference sequence). Whole-study findings and limits: Baseline serology detected seropositivity in only 5 to 7 AZD1222 recipients. The sample set comprised mostly white British donors with more females, and clonal diversity was possibly underestimated. Two AZD1222 administrations were followed by greater Spike-specific TCR breadth and depth.

TCRdb's copy holds only in-frame clones and misses some; the assay was immunoSEQ multiplex PCR. The sample consists of roughly 100,000 clones, about 86% of them appearing once. Note on this clone: Its antigen is still unknown.

The rearrangement links TRBV11-1 to TRBJ2-1; D might be TRBD1 (5 bases). The sample was peripheral blood, taken on day 0 of AZD1222 vaccination. The origin of this receptor is an adult in good health. CDR3 sequence reads: CASSLASGARPEQFF. The CDR3 DNA follows: TGTGCCAGCAGCTTAGCTTCTGGGGCGCGACCTGAGCAGTTCTTC.